This T cell receptor beta chain was recovered during a study of monozygotic twins with inflammatory bowel disease. Notes on the study in general: Patient-to-patient differences in immunosuppressive treatment may have added variability to the repertoires.

There are 12 residues in the CDR3. CDR1 SQVTM and CDR2 ANQGSEA come from the germline V gene. Without any T cell sorting, total RNA was isolated from whole blood. Note on this clonotype: No antigen is known for it.

From the 5' RACE reads, TCRdb lists one entry per CDR3 protein and no DNA. Recorded here are approximately 200,000 distinct CDR3 sequences; the top ten clones represent around 7.6%. This sequence originates from a human donor with ulcerative colitis or Crohn's disease, or a healthy co-twin of an affected twin (not recorded which). This chain links TRBV29-1 with TRBJ1-1. Source material: blood. The CDR3 loop reads CSLGGGNTEAFF.